This TCR beta chain was found in a study of tumor and adjacent non-tumor tissue in lung cancer. Study-wide results and caveats: Significantly higher TCR diversity was found in tumor than normal lung. Normal lung showed higher cumulative top 100 clone frequency than tumor.

The template was RNA from unsorted bulk tissue. More than 3 cm separated this lung sample from the edge of the tumor. Newly diagnosed lung cancer patients had thoracic surgery in China, August–late 2014, without prior chemotherapy. The library came from three nested PCR rounds adapted from ARM-PCR protocols. In TCRdb, the multiplex PCR reads were re-called with MiXCR into one record per CDR3 protein. The sample holds some 80,000 distinct CDR3 sequences, 70% to 90% seen once. Notes on this clonotype: Its antigen is currently unknown. The junction and the germline gene differ at one end; a read error may be behind it.

This sequence was found in a man aged 55 to 70 with non-small cell lung cancer. Material for sequencing was distant non-tumor lung tissue.

The CDR3 sequence: CASGWAANYGYAF. DNA for the CDR3: TGTGCCAGCGGTTGGGCAGCTAACTATGGCTACGCCTTC. The chain joins TRBV6-6 to TRBJ1-2; D ambiguous. Germline CDR1 and CDR2: MNHNY and SVGAGI (reference sequence). The CDR3 has 13 amino acids.